This T cell receptor (beta chain) came from a study of T cells after yellow fever vaccination (dated by TCRdb to about 2019). With regard to the full study: The SMART-Seq v4 Ultra Low Input RNA kit was used to prepare libraries from fractions with low cell numbers. Bulk TCR alpha and beta repertoires were sequenced longitudinally to track T-cell clones before and after primary and booster YFV17D yellow fever vaccination. Blood was collected at multiple timepoints before and after primary and secondary immunization, and bulk PBMC replicates and cell subsets were isolated. Two healthy male donors, one aged 18 to 29 and one aged 30 to 39 years, were included in the cohort.

The run used an Illumina NovaSeq 6000. TCR cDNA was synthesized by 5'RACE template switching, through which a universal primer site and unique molecular identifiers were introduced. Priming of cDNA synthesis was performed from both the TCR alpha and TCR beta constant segments. Libraries were amplified in two PCR steps, with sample barcodes and sequencing adapters added in the second step. Libraries were sequenced on Illumina HiSeq 2500 (2x100 bp) or NovaSeq (2x150 bp). As for the original processing: Demultiplexing of reads and collapsing into UMI consensus sequences were performed with MIGEC, and V(D)J alignment was carried out with MiXCR. Clonotypes responding to the vaccine were identified with edgeR on replicate PBMC samples, with the criteria of FDR below 0.01 and a log2 fold change above 5 up to day 15. Each bulk clonotype received a CD4 or CD8 identity based on whether the sequenced CD4 or CD8 repertoire contained that clonotype at higher abundance. TCRdb reran the public reads through fastp at Q25 and MiXCR, keeping productive beta chains. Each entry merges the rows of one CDR3 protein and shows their most common DNA and genes. Here the V and J calls rest on TCRdb's processing, not on the authors' analysis. For this sample the table gives a few hundred thousand distinct CDR3 sequences, of which around 5.3% were detected only once. Less than 3.5% of the sample belongs to the ten largest clones.

This clonotype showed up just a few times. Its antigen is still unknown. The sample holds no much larger clone one base away, and base qualities are not on file. What the treatment or condition label conveys for this sample: live attenuated yellow fever vaccine strain. A standard Ficoll-Paque protocol was used to isolate PBMCs from peripheral blood. CD4 and CD8 T-cell fractions were isolated with Dynabeads CD4 and CD8 positive selection kits. TriZol was used to extract RNA from bulk PBMCs, from CD4 and CD8 fractions, and from dextramer-positive and dextramer-negative fractions. The study at large found these results: Because only a couple of donors were included in the study, the extent to which the findings can be generalized is limited. A small fraction of clonotypes showed up in both the CD4 and CD8 compartments, probably as a result of convergent recombination. Compared with the primary T-cell response, the secondary T-cell response was faster but weaker, reaching its peak on day 5 rather than on day 15. Most clones expanded after primary vaccination were re-detected after the booster (almost 97% of CD4 and approximately 89% of CD8), suggesting broad memory maintenance. Because abundant contaminating clonotypes from the bulk population could be contained in FACS-sorted repertoires, computational filtering was required.

From the cysteine up to the phenylalanine, the CDR3 has a length of 12 residues. Left in the record is the CDR3 DNA by itself, 36 bases read in frame from the first base. Looking up the germline V gene yields CDR1 MGHDK and CDR2 SYGVNS. The junction shows trimming of 2 bases on V and 7 bases on J, plus 7 bases between the germline ends. Recombination connected TRBV25-1 to TRBJ2-3, with the D gene uncertain. The sample in question was CD4+ T cells sorted from PBMCs, obtained on the day of the yellow fever booster vaccination. This sequence originates from a young man who received the YFV17D yellow fever vaccine. The bases are TGTGCCAGCAGTGAAGGGCCATATACGCAGTATTTT. This translates into CASSEGPYTQYF.